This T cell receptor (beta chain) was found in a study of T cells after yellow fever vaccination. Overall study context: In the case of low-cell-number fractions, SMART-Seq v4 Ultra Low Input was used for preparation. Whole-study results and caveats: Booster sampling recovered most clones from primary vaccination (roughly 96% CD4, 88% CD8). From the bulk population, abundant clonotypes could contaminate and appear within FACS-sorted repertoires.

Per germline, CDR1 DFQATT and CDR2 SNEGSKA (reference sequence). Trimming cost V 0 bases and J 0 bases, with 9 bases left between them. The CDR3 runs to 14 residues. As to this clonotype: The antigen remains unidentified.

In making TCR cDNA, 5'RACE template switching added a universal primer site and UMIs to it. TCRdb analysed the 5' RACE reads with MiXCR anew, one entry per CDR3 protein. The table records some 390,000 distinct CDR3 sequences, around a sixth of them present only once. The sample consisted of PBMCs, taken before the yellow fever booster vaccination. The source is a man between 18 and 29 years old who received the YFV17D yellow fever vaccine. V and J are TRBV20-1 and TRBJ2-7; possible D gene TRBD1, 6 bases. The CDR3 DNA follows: TGCAGTGCTAGAGATACAGGGTCCTCCTACGAGCAGTACTTC. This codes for CSARDTGSSYEQYF.